Ten or more counts support the clone carrying this T cell receptor beta chain. This sample is drawn from a study of T cells in Graves' hyperthyroidism and ophthalmopathy. The study based diagnoses on clinical symptoms, serum thyroxine and TRAb, thyroid ultrasound and orbital computed tomography. Isolation of PBMCs was performed on 10 ml fresh peripheral blood. V gave up 4 bases and J gave up 0 bases; unmatched junction bases: 6. Looked up from germline, CDR1 is DFQATT and CDR2 is SNEGSKA (reference sequence). The CDR3 loop spans 15 amino acids. Regions amplified from RNA transcripts were the TCR beta CDR3 regions. Primed by the HTBI set, a first-round RT-PCR was run on the TCR CDR3. TCRdb re-called the multiplex PCR reads with MiXCR, one entry per CDR3 protein. The sample holds approximately 430,000 distinct CDR3 sequences, approximately 15% seen once.

The chain combines TRBV20-1 with TRBJ2-3, with TRBD2 identical over 8 bases. The sequenced material came from blood. The origin of this receptor is a man aged 18-30 years with Graves' ophthalmopathy. CDR3 DNA sequence: TGCAGTGCTACCCGGACTAGCTTAAGCACAGATACGCAGTATTTT. This translates into CSATRTSLSTDTQYF.